What follows describes a single T cell receptor beta chain. Germline values: CDR1 SGHNT, CDR2 YYREEE (reference sequence). The CDR3 has 15 amino acids. V shed 0 bases and J shed 5 bases, with 14 bases lying between them. This entry belongs to a study of cytomegalovirus exposure and HLA in healthy donors. Primers for the PCR totalled 60 Vbeta and 13 Jbeta. The repertoire was sequenced with immunoSEQ multiplex PCR; TCRdb's copy has only in-frame clones and lacks some. The data show approximately 140,000 clones, with roughly four fifths seen just once and 3% to 3.5% held by the top ten. This TCR derives from a man younger than 30 in good health and CMV-seropositive. The chain recombines TRBV5-4 with TRBJ1-1; possible D gene TRBD1, 6 bases. Sample: PBMCs. This CDR3 reads CASSLGGGGDTEAFF. The CDR3 DNA follows: TGTGCCAGCAGCTTGGGGGGGGGCGGAGATACTGAAGCTTTCTTT.